This TCR beta chain was sequenced for a study of CDR3 diversity in severe acne (dated by TCRdb to between 2017 and 2020). From the germline V gene (reference sequence), CDR1 is LNHNV and CDR2 is YYDKDF. From the cysteine through the phenylalanine, the CDR3 covers 18 amino acids. This entry keeps only the CDR3 DNA: 54 bases, framed from base 1. V loses 3 bases, J loses 1 base, and the germline ends lie 21 bases apart. The receptor library was made with PCR. TCRdb shows the sequencer as Illumina HiSeq 2000. TCRdb reworked the public reads: Q25 trimming with fastp, MiXCR clone assembly, productive beta chains retained. Each entry is one CDR3 protein sequence, shown with its most common DNA and genes. This sample is represented by roughly 100,000 distinct CDR3 sequences; around 53% of them were singletons. The ten largest clonotypes hold around an eighth of the sample. Details on this clonotype: Its specific antigen is unknown. Base qualities are not recorded, but no much larger clone differs from it by a single base.

The sample was blood. This receptor was taken from a male donor with acne. Rearrangement joined TRBV15 to TRBJ2-5; the best D guess is TRBD1, with 6 bases matching. The DNA is TGTGCCACCAGCAGTAAACCTACAGCAGGGGATTCCCAAGAGACCCAGTACTTC. Translated, it gives CATSSKPTAGDSQETQYF.